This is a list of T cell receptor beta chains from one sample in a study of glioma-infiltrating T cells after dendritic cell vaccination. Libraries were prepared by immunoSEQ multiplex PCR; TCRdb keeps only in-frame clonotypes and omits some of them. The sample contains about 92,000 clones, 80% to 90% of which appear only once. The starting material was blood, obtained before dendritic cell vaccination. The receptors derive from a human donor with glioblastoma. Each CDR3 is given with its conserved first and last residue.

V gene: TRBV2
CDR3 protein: CASSNTGGWETQYF

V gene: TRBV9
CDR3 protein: CASSVAITSTDTQYF

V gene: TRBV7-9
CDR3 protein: CASSPGAGKEAFF

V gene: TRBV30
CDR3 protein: CAWSPDWGGSNEQFF

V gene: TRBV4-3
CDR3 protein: CASSQDQGTFPYEQYF

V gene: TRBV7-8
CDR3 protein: CASSLGGGVVYTF

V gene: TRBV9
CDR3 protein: CASSVAGGPINEQFF

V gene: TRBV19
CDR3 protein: CASRRLGSTEAFF

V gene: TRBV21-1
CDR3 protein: CASSPQDISYEQYF

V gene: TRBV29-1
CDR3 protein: CSVGRTDTQYF

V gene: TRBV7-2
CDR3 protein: CASSLRGSETQYF

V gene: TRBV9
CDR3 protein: CASSTRTGDTDTQYF

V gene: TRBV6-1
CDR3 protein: CASSEGGRAHASPRNQPQHF

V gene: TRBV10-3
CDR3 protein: CAITTGQKSYEQYF

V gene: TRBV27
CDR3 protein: CASSPKGTDTQYF

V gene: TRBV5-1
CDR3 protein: CASSLFEGDEKLFF

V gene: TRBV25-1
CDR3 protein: CASRAGLAYEQYF

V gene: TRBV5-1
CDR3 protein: CASSSRQGYNSPLHF

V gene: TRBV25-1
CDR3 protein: CASSRPGQVIYGYTF

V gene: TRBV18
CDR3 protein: CASSTIAGGTTDTQYF

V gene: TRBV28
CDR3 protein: CASRDDPWGQLNTEAFF

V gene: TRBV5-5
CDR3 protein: CASSLGLAVIYNEQFF

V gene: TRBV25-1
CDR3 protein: CASSKPGGHNEQFF

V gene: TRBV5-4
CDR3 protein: CASSLGQGALYGYTF